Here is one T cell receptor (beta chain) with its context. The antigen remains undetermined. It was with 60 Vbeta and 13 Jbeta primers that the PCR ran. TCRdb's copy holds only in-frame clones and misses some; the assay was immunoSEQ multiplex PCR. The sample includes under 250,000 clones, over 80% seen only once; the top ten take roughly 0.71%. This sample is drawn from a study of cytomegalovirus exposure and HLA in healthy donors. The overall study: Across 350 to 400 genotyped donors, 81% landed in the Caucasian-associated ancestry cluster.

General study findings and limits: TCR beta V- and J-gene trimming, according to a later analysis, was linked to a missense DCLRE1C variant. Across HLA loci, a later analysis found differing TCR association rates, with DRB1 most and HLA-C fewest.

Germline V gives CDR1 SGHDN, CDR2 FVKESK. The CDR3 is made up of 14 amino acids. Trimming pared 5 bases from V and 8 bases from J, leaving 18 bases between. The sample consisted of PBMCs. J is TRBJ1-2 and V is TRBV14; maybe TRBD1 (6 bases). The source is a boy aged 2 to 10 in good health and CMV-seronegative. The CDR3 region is CASSAITGPRGYTF. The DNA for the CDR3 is TGTGCCAGCAGCGCTATAACAGGGCCCCGGGGCTACACCTTC. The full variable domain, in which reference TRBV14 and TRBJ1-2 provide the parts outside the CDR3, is EAGVTQFPSHSVIEKGQTVTLRCDPISGHDNLYWYRRVMGKEIKFLLHFVKESKQDESGMPNNRFLAERTGGTYSTLKVQPAELEDSGVYFCASSAITGPRGYTFGSGTRLTVV.